These 5 T cell receptor beta chains were sequenced from one sample in a study of blood T cells in healthy people across ages. Then a second PCR, running about 7 to 11 cycles, was carried out with a sample-barcoded 5' primer and a J-beta primer mix. TCRdb fed the 5' RACE reads into MiXCR, producing one record per CDR3 protein. The sample holds about 1.4 million distinct CDR3 sequences, around 59% seen once. The sequenced material came from blood. All receptors come from a man younger than 35 in good health.

The chain couples TRBV7-2 to TRBJ1-1; no clear D. Germline-derived CDR1 and CDR2 are SGHTA and FQGNSA. Trimming took 4 bases from V and 6 from J, leaving 12 bases between them. This CDR3 spans 13 amino acids. CDR3 in amino acids: CASSSGLSPEAFF. CDR3 coding DNA: TGTGCCAGCAGCTCCGGACTCTCCCCTGAAGCTTTCTTT.

J is TRBJ2-2 and V is TRBV7-9; D is unresolved. CDR1 SEHNR and CDR2 FQNEAQ come from the germline V gene (reference sequence). The CDR3 length is 12 residues. The V end was cut by 11 bases, the J end by 9 bases, with 16 bases between. The CDR3 DNA sequence: TGTGCCCTCTGGGCTATACGCCGGGAGCTGTTTTTT. This translates into CALWAIRRELFF.

This clonotype appeared once. The V and J genes are TRBV27 and TRBJ2-5; D possibly corresponds to TRBD1 (6 bases). Per the germline V gene, CDR1 is MNHEY and CDR2 is SMNVEV (reference sequence). This CDR3 is 13 amino acids long. Trimming cost V 5 bases and J 11 bases, with 18 bases left between them. The CDR3 protein is CASSPTGYIGQYF. CDR3 coding DNA: TGTGCCAGCAGTCCTACAGGGTACATCGGGCAGTACTTC.

This clonotype came up a few times. The genes are TRBV10-2 and TRBJ2-1, with D possibly TRBD1 on 5 matching bases. Per germline, CDR1 WSHSY and CDR2 SAAADI. The CDR3 runs to 16 residues. V lost 2 bases and J 0 bases, leaving 11 bases between the germline ends. The CDR3 coding sequence is TGCGCCAGCAGTGAGGTGGGGCTTCCCTCCTACAATGAGCAGTTCTTC. The encoded protein is CASSEVGLPSYNEQFF.

This chain links TRBV4-1 with TRBJ1-4; 8 positions agree with TRBD1. This CDR3 has 17 residues. V shed 4 bases, J shed 4 bases, and the junction held 11 bases outside the gene matches. Germline CDR1 is MGHRA and CDR2 is YSYEKL. The DNA of the CDR3 is TGCGCCAGCAGCCCCCCCCCGCCAGGACAGGGTAATGAAAAACTGTTTTTT. It codes for CASSPPPPGQGNEKLFF.